This T cell receptor (beta chain) was identified in a study of cytomegalovirus exposure and HLA in healthy donors. Overall study findings and caveats: As a later analysis revealed, the rate of TCR association differed by HLA locus, with DRB1 most and HLA-C fewest. Researchers reported from a later analysis that most CMV-associated TCR beta chains appeared HLA-restricted. Cytomegalovirus association was assigned to around 150 TCR beta chains.

Details on this clone: Its target is unknown.

Use of 60 Vbeta and 13 Jbeta primers characterized the PCR. TCRdb keeps only in-frame clones here, not all; method: immunoSEQ multiplex PCR. The table shows around 100,000 clones, with around 79% occurring only once. The specimen was PBMCs. The sequence came from a woman in her thirties or forties in good health and CMV-seropositive.

The DNA of the CDR3 is TGTGCCTCGCGGCCGGACAGATTACAAGAGACCCAGTACTTC. This codes for CASRPDRLQETQYF. This chain joins TRBV6-1 and TRBJ2-5, with D perhaps TRBD1 (6 bases). The V gene lost 11 bases and the J gene lost 2 bases, with 18 bases spanning the gap. There are 14 residues in the CDR3. Germline values: CDR1 MNHNS, CDR2 SASEGT.